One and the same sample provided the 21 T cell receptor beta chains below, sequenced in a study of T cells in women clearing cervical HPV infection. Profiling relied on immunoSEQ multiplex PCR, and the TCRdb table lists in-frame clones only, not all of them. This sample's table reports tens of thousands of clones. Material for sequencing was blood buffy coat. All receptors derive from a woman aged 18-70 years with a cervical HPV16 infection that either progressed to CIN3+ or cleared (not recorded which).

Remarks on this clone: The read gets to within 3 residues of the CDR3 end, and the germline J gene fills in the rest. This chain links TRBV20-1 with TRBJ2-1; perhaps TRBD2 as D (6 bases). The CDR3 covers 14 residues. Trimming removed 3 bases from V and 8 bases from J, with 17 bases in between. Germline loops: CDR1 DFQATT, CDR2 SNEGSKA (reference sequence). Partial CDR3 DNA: TGCAGTGCTAGGTCGACTAGGCCGGAGTATGAG. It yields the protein CSARSTRPEYE. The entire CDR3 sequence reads CSARSTRPEYEQFF.

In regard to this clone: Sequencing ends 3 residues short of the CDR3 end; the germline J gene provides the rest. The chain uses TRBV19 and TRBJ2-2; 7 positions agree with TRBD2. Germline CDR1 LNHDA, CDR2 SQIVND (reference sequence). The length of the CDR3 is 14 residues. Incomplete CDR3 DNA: TGTGCCAGTAGTACGGGACTAATCGGTGAAAAG. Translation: CASSTGLIGEK. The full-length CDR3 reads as CASSTGLIGEKLFF.

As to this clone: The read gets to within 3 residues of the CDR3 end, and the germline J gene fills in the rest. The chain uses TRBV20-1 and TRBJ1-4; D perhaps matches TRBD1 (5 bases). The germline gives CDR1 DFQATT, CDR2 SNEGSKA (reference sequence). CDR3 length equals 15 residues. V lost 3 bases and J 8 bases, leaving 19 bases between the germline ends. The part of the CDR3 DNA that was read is TGCAGTGCTAGTGCTGGGGGGGAGGTACGAGAAAAA. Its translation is CSASAGGEVREK. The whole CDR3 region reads CSASAGGEVREKLFF.

CDR3 in amino acids: CASSRAGANVLFF. CDR3 bases read: TGTGCCAGTAGTAGGGCTGGGGCCAACGTG. V gene TRBV19 combines with J gene TRBJ2-2, with D possibly being TRBD1 (5 bases). The CDR3 end lies 3 residues beyond the end of the read and is filled in from the germline J gene. The germline V gene encodes CDR1 LNHDA and CDR2 SQIVND (reference sequence). The CDR3 length is 13 residues.

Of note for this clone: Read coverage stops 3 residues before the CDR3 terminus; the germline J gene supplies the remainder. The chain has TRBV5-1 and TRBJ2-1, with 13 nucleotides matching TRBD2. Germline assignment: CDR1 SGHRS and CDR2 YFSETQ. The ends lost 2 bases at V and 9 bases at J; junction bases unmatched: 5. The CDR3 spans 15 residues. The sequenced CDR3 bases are TGCGCCAGCAGCTTTACTAGCGGGGGGGCCATTGAG. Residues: CASSFTSGGAIE. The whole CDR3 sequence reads CASSFTSGGAIEQFF. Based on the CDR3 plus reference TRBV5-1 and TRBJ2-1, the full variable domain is KAGVTQTPRYLIKTRGQQVTLSCSPISGHRSVSWYQQTPGQGLQFLFEYFSETQRNKGNFPGRFSGRQFSNSRSEMNVSTLELGDSALYLCASSFTSGGAIEQFFGPGTRLTVL.

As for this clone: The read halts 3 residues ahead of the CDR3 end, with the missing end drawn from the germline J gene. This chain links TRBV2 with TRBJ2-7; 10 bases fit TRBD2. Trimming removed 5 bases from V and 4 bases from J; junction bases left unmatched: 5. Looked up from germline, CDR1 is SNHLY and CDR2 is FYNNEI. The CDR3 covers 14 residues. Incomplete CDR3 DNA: TGTGCCAGCAGTCCTAGCGGGAGTCAATACGAG. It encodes CASSPSGSQYE. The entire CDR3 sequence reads CASSPSGSQYEQYF.

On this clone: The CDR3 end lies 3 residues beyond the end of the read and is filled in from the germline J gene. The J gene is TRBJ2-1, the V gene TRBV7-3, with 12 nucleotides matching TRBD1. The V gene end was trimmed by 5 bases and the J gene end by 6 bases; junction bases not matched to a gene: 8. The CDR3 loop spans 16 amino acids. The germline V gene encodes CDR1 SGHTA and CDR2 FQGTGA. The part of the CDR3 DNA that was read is TGTGCCAGCAGCCTATCCGGGACAGGGGGCCTCAATGAG. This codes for CASSLSGTGGLNE. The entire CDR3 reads CASSLSGTGGLNEQFF.

The CDR3 DNA, read in part, is TGCAGTGCTAGGACGGGAGGGGGTATCCTGGAGGAGACC. It is translated as CSARTGGGILEET. The entire CDR3 protein is CSARTGGGILEETQYF. This sequence joins TRBV20-1 and TRBJ2-5, with 8 bases fitting TRBD2. The read finishes 3 residues shy of the CDR3 end, and the germline J gene is used to complete it. Trimming removed 3 bases from V and 5 bases from J; junction bases left unmatched: 14. The CDR3 totals 16 residues. CDR1 is DFQATT, CDR2 SNEGSKA, per germline (reference sequence).

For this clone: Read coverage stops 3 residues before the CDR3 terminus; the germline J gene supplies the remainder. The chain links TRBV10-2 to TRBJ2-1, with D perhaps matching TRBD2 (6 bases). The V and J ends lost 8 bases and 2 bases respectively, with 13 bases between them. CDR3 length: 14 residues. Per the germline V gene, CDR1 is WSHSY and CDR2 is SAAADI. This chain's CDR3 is CASGTSTAYNEQFF. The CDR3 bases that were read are TGCGCCAGCGGTACTAGCACGGCCTACAATGAG.

The CDR3 here is CATSRAQGGTYEQYF. The CDR3 DNA, read in part, is TGTGCCACCAGCAGAGCCCAGGGGGGAACCTACGAG. The chain combines TRBV15 with TRBJ2-7, with D tentatively TRBD1 (7 bases). Read sequence stops 3 residues before the CDR3 end, and the germline J gene provides the missing end. This CDR3 has 15 residues. Germline loops: CDR1 LNHNV, CDR2 YYDKDF (reference sequence). V lost 1 base, J lost 2 bases, and 12 bases lay in between.

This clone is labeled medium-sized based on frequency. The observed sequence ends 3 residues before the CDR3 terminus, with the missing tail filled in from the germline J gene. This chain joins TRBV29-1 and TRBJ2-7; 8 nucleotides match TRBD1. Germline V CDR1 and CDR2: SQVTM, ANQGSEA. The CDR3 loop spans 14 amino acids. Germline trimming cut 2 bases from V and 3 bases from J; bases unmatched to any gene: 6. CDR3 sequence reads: CSVESRQGIYEQYF. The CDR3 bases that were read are TGCAGCGTTGAATCAAGACAGGGGATCTACGAG.

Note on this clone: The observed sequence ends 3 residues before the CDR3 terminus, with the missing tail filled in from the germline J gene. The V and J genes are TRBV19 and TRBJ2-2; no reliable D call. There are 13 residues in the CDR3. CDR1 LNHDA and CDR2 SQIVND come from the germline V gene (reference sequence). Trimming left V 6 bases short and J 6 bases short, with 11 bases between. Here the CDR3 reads CASRGAAAGELFF. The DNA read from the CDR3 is TGTGCCAGTAGAGGTGCGGCCGCCGGGGAG. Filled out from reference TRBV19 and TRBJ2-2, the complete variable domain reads DGGITQSPKYLFRKEGQNVTLSCEQNLNHDAMYWYRQDPGQGLRLIYYSQIVNDFQKGDIAEGYSVSREKKESFPLTVTSAQKNPTAFYLCASRGAAAGELFFGEGSRLTVL.

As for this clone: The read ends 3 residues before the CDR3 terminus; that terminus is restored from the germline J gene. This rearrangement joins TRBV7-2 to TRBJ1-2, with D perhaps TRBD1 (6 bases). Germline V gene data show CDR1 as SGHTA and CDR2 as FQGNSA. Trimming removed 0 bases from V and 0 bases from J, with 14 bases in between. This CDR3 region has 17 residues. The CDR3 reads CASSLAVAGDTNYGYTF. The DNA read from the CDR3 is TGTGCCAGCAGCTTAGCTGTAGCAGGGGACACTAACTATGGC.

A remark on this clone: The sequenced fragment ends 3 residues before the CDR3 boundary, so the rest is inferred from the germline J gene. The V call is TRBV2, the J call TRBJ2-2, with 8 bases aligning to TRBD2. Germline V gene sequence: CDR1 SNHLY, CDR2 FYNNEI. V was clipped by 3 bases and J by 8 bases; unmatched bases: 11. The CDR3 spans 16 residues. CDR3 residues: CASSDGAGGGVGELFF. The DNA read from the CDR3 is TGTGCCAGCAGTGACGGCGCGGGAGGCGGGGTAGGGGAG.

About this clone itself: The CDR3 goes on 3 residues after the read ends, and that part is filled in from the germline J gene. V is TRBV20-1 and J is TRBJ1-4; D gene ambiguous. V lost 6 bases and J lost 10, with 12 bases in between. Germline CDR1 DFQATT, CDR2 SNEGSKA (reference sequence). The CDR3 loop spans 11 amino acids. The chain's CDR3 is CSATPEGKLFF. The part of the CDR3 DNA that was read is TGCAGTGCAACGCCCGAGGGAAAA.

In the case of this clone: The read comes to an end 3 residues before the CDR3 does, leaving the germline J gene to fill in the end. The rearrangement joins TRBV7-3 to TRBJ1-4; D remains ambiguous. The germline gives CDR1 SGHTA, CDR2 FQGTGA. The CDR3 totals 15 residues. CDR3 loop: CASSQAAGYNSPLFF. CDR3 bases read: TGTGCCAGCAGCCAGGCGGCGGGTTATAATTCACCA.

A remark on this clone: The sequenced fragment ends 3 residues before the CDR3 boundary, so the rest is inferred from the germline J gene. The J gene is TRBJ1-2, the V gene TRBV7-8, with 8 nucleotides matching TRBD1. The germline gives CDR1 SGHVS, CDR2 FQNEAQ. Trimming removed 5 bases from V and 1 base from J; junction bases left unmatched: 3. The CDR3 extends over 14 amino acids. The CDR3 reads CASSPQGGNYGYTF. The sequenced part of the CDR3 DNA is TGTGCCAGCAGCCCACAGGGGGGTAACTATGGC.

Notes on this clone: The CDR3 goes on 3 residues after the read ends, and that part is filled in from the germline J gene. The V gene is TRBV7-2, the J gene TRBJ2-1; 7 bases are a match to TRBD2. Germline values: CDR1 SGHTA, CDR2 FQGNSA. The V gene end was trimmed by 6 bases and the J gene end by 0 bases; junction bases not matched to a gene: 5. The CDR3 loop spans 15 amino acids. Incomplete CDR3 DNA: TGTGCCAGCAGACGAAGCGGGGACTCCTACAATGAG. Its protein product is CASRRSGDSYNE. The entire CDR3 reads CASRRSGDSYNEQFF.

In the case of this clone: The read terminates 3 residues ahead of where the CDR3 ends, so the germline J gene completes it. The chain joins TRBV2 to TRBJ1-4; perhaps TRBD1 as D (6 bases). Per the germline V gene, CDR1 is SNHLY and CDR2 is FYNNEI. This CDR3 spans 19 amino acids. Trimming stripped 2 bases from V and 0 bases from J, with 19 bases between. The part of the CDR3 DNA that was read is TGTGCCAGCAGTGAAATTGGAGGAGGGGGTAGGGCAACTAATGAAAAA. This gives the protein CASSEIGGGGRATNEK. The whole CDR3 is CASSEIGGGGRATNEKLFF.

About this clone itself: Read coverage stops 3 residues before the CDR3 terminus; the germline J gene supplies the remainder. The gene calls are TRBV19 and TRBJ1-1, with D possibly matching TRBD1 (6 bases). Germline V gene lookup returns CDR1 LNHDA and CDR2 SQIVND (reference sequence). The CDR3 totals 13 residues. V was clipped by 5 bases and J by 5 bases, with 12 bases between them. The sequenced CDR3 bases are TGTGCCAGTAGTGGACAGCGAAGGACTGAA. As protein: CASSGQRRTE. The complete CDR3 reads CASSGQRRTEAFF.

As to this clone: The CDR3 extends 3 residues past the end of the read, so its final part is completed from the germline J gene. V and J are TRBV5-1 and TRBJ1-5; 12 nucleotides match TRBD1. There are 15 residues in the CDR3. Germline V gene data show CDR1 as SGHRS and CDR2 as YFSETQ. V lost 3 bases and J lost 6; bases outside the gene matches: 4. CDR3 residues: CASSSGTGGVQPQHF. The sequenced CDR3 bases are TGCGCCAGCAGCTCAGGGACAGGGGGCGTTCAGCCC.